These 29 T cell receptor beta chains came from one sample sequenced in a study of read filtering for tumor transcriptome and immune sequencing. This library used approximately 370 ng RNA and molecular barcoded adaptors spanning alpha/delta and beta/gamma chains. TCRdb itself ran the reads through MiXCR, one entry per CDR3 protein. The sample holds about 46,000 distinct CDR3 sequences; roughly 12% are singletons and the top ten take about 14%. Sequenced material: a population of CD138-negative cells sorted from bone marrow. The receptors stem from a donor at least 40 years old with multiple myeloma.

This clonotype was seen many times. The chain has TRBV5-1 and TRBJ2-5; TRBD2 matches 7 bases. This CDR3 has 16 residues. CDR1 SGHRS and CDR2 YFSETQ come from the germline V gene. V was pared by 0 bases and J by 3 bases, with 8 bases of the junction left unmatched. Here the CDR3 DNA reads TGCGCCAGCAGCTTGGGAGATGCAGGGAGGGAAGAGACCCAGTACTTC. Translation gives CASSLGDAGREETQYF. The whole variable domain, filled in from reference TRBV5-1 and TRBJ2-5, reads KAGVTQTPRYLIKTRGQQVTLSCSPISGHRSVSWYQQTPGQGLQFLFEYFSETQRNKGNFPGRFSGRQFSNSRSEMNVSTLELGDSALYLCASSLGDAGREETQYFGPGTRLLVL.

A note on this clonotype: Given a much more abundant clone one base away, this may be a read error. This rearrangement joins TRBV28 to TRBJ2-3; unclear D gene. From germline, CDR1 is MDHEN and CDR2 SYDVKM. This CDR3 contains 11 residues. Trimming removed 4 bases from V and 15 bases from J, with 14 bases in between. The CDR3 DNA reads as TGTGCCAGCAGTTCGGAAACTTTACTATATTTT. The encoded protein is CASSSETLLYF.

This clonotype was counted at least ten times. The V call is TRBV6-5, the J call TRBJ2-2; 10 bases align to TRBD2. V shed 6 bases and J 4 bases; nucleotides not matched to a gene: 2. CDR3 length: 14 amino acids. Germline CDR1 MNHEY, CDR2 SVGAGI. For the CDR3, the DNA is TGTGCCAGCAGCCTAGCGGGAGCCACCGGGGAGCTGTTTTTT. This sequence encodes CASSLAGATGELFF.

This clonotype occurred many times. The chain has TRBV5-6 and TRBJ1-1; TRBD1 aligns across 8 bases. The junction had 6 bases not matched to a gene; V was cut back by 4 bases and J by 4 bases. This CDR3 has 14 amino acids. Germline CDR1 SGHDT, CDR2 YYEEEE. The CDR3 DNA follows: TGTGCCAGCAGCAGAACAGGGACAGGCACTGAAGCTTTCTTT. It encodes CASSRTGTGTEAFF.

This clonotype was counted many times. The chain has TRBV3-1 and TRBJ2-1; D is ambiguous. Germline CDR1 is LGHDT and CDR2 is YNNKEL (reference sequence). The germline V and J ends were trimmed by 3 bases and 10 bases, with 10 bases remaining between them. The CDR3 is 12 residues long. CDR3: CASSHLAGEQFF. The CDR3 DNA is TGTGCCAGCAGCCATTTGGCCGGGGAGCAGTTCTTC.

This clonotype was found many times. This chain connects TRBV20-1 to TRBJ2-7; no clear D gene. Germline CDR1 and CDR2: DFQATT and SNEGSKA (reference sequence). V was clipped by 0 bases and J by 1 base, with 10 bases between them. CDR3 length equals 14 residues. CDR3: CSARDHAASYEQYF. CDR3 in DNA: TGCAGTGCTAGAGATCACGCAGCGTCCTACGAGCAGTACTTC.

This clonotype was detected ten times or more. A read error may explain this, as a much larger clone is one base away. The chain employs TRBV7-2 and TRBJ2-1; D is possibly TRBD2 (6 bases). Germline lookup yields CDR1 SGHTA and CDR2 FQGNSA. CDR3 length: 15 amino acids. V gave up 0 bases and J gave up 10 bases, with 16 bases separating them. The CDR3 is CASSLAGTLIQEQFF. The CDR3 DNA reads as TGTGCCAGCAGCTTAGCGGGGACTCTTATACAGGAGCAGTTCTTC. Together with reference TRBV7-2 and TRBJ2-1, the CDR3 gives the full variable domain: GAGVSQSPSNKVTEKGKDVELRCDPISGHTALYWYRQSLGQGLEFLIYFQGNSAPDKSGLPSDRFSAERTGGSVSTLTIQRTQQEDSAVYLCASSLAGTLIQEQFFGPGTRLTVL.

This clonotype was seen many times. V gene TRBV25-1 combines with J gene TRBJ2-2; no reliable D call. This CDR3 is built from 12 residues. Germline values: CDR1 MGHDK, CDR2 SYGVNS. V dropped 8 bases and J dropped 7 bases, with 11 bases sitting between them. This CDR3 is CASQFARGELFF. The CDR3 DNA sequence: TGTGCCAGCCAATTCGCCCGCGGGGAGCTGTTTTTT.

This clonotype was counted at least ten times. This sequence joins TRBV2 and TRBJ1-2; maybe TRBD1 (6 bases). This CDR3 is 14 amino acids long. In germline, CDR1 is SNHLY, CDR2 FYNNEI. V was cut by 6 bases and J by 7 bases, with 18 bases left in between. CDR3 sequence (DNA): TGTGCCAGCAGCGACAACACACAGGGTTCTGGCTACACCTTC. Protein: CASSDNTQGSGYTF. The full variable domain, in which reference TRBV2 and TRBJ1-2 provide the parts outside the CDR3, is EPEVTQTPSHQVTQMGQEVILRCVPISNHLYFYWYRQILGQKVEFLVSFYNNEISEKSEIFDDQFSVERPDGSNFTLKIRSTKLEDSAMYFCASSDNTQGSGYTFGSGTRLTVV.

This clonotype was seen at least ten times. This chain connects TRBV6-2 or TRBV6-3 to TRBJ2-6; the D is unclear. The CDR3 length is 17 residues. Germline values: CDR1 MNHEY, CDR2 SVGEGT. Trimming removed 4 bases at V and 2 bases at J, with 15 bases between. The CDR3 sequence: CASSWVLKSPGANVLTF. The CDR3 bases are TGTGCCAGCAGTTGGGTCCTAAAATCCCCTGGGGCCAACGTCCTGACTTTC.

This clonotype was recorded at least ten times. J is TRBJ1-5 and V is TRBV7-2, with D maybe TRBD1 (6 bases). V was cut by 3 bases and J by 9 bases, with 15 bases left in between. This CDR3 is 14 amino acids long. Germline values: CDR1 SGHTA, CDR2 FQGNSA. CDR3 loop: CASSLGQGIGPQHF. The CDR3, as DNA: TGTGCCAGCAGCTTGGGGCAGGGGATTGGGCCCCAGCATTTT. The whole variable domain, filled in from reference TRBV7-2 and TRBJ1-5, reads GAGVSQSPSNKVTEKGKDVELRCDPISGHTALYWYRQSLGQGLEFLIYFQGNSAPDKSGLPSDRFSAERTGGSVSTLTIQRTQQEDSAVYLCASSLGQGIGPQHFGDGTRLSIL.

There are many counts of this clonotype. The genes are TRBV20-1 and TRBJ1-1, with unresolved D. The V gene lost 0 bases and the J gene lost 2 bases, with 7 bases spanning the gap. The germline gives CDR1 DFQATT, CDR2 SNEGSKA (reference sequence). This CDR3 has 13 amino acids. The CDR3 nucleotides read TGCAGTGCTAGAGATACGACAAACACTGAAGCTTTCTTT. Translated: CSARDTTNTEAFF.

This clonotype was seen at least ten times. This chain connects TRBV5-7 to TRBJ2-1; TRBD1 agrees at 8 bases. TRBV5-7 is an ORF; its function is uncertain. With V trimmed by 3 bases and J by 9 bases, 20 bases remained unmatched. The CDR3 has 18 residues. The CDR3 spells CASSSAAAGGLKVIEQFF. The CDR3 nucleotides are TGTGCCAGCAGCTCCGCGGCGGCAGGGGGCCTTAAGGTGATTGAGCAGTTCTTC.

At least ten counts were recorded for this clonotype. The J gene is TRBJ1-1, the V gene TRBV11-3, with unresolved D. The CDR3 consists of 13 residues. V was shortened by 5 bases and J by 6 bases, with 13 bases between the two germline ends. Germline CDR1 is SGHNT and CDR2 is YENEEA. The CDR3 here is CASSLDGGPEAFF. DNA for the CDR3: TGTGCCAGCAGCCTTGACGGTGGGCCTGAAGCTTTCTTT. Drawing the rest from reference TRBV11-3 and TRBJ1-1, the complete variable domain is EAGVVQSPRYKIIEKKQPVAFWCNPISGHNTLYWYLQNLGQGPELLIRYENEEAVDDSQLPKDRFSAERLKGVDSTLKIQPAELGDSAVYLCASSLDGGPEAFFGQGTRLTVV.

This clonotype has a count of ten or more. This sequence joins TRBV11-2 and TRBJ2-5; D not resolved. Germline V CDR1 and CDR2: SGHAT, FQNNGV. There are 13 residues in the CDR3. Trimming cost V 1 base and J 5 bases, with 8 bases left between them. CDR3 DNA sequence: TGTGCCAGCAGCTTAGTTGGGGTCGAGACCCAGTACTTC. It specifies CASSLVGVETQYF.

In its sample, this clonotype was seen many times. The chain links TRBV20-1 to TRBJ2-3; 9 bases fit TRBD1. V gave up 4 bases and J gave up 1 base; unmatched junction bases: 6. Germline CDR1 reads DFQATT; CDR2 reads SNEGSKA (reference sequence). The CDR3 contains 15 residues. The CDR3 region has the DNA TGCAGTGCTAAAGGGACAGGGTCCGGCACAGATACGCAGTATTTT. This gives the protein CSAKGTGSGTDTQYF.

This clonotype was recorded at least ten times. This chain's CDR3 is CAWSVQGSTDTQYF. CDR3 nucleotide sequence: TGTGCCTGGAGTGTGCAGGGCAGCACAGATACGCAGTATTTT. The chain is built from TRBV30 and TRBJ2-3, with D tentatively TRBD1 (5 bases). There are 14 residues in the CDR3. V shed 0 bases and J shed 0 bases, with 7 bases lying between them. CDR1 GTSNPN and CDR2 SVGIG come from the germline V gene (reference sequence).

This clonotype was counted ten times or more. The chain is built from TRBV7-2 and TRBJ1-5; D is uncertain. This CDR3 is 14 amino acids long. Trimming left V 1 base short and J 1 base short, with 5 bases between. The germline V gene encodes CDR1 SGHTA and CDR2 FQGNSA. The CDR3 region is CASSLGVSNQPQHF. CDR3 DNA: TGTGCCAGCAGCTTAGGAGTCAGCAATCAGCCCCAGCATTTT.

This clonotype was detected many times. The chain has TRBV29-1 and TRBJ2-3; possibly TRBD2 for D (6 bases). V was cut by 8 bases and J by 8 bases, with 17 bases left in between. CDR1 is SQVTM and CDR2 is ANQGSEA in the germline V gene. The CDR3 totals 12 residues. CDR3: CSFSSAGSTQYF. For the CDR3, the DNA is TGCAGCTTCTCCTCGGCGGGAAGTACGCAGTATTTT.

This clonotype has at least ten counts. The chain couples TRBV5-1 to TRBJ2-3, with 7 bases identical to TRBD2. CDR3 length equals 16 residues. V lost 0 bases and J lost 2; bases outside the gene matches: 6. CDR1 SGHRS and CDR2 YFSETQ come from the germline V gene. CDR3 in amino acids: CASSLVASGDTDTQYF. CDR3 nucleotides: TGCGCCAGCAGCTTGGTTGCTAGCGGAGACACAGATACGCAGTATTTT.

A few counts support this clonotype. A clone one base away is much larger, so this may be a read error. J is TRBJ1-5 and V is TRBV10-3, with 7 bases fitting TRBD1. The CDR3 runs 14 residues. Germline CDR1 reads ENHRY; CDR2 reads SYGVKD. The V and J ends lost 4 bases and 9 bases, in that order; junction bases with no gene match: 9. The chain's CDR3 is CAISARTGDRPQHF. Here the CDR3 DNA reads TGTGCCATCAGTGCCCGGACAGGTGATCGGCCCCAGCATTTT.

Turning to this clonotype: This could be a read error, since a much larger clone is one nucleotide away. The chain links TRBV3-1 to TRBJ2-6; D may be TRBD1 or TRBD2 (5 bases each). CDR1 is LGHDT, CDR2 YNNKEL, per germline (reference sequence). CDR3 length: 17 residues. The CDR3 DNA sequence: TGTGCCAGCAGCCGAGAGGGGATCGTTTCTGGGGCCAACGCCCTGACTTTC. This gives the protein CASSREGIVSGANALTF.

This clonotype came up many times. The junction departs from the called germline gene at one end, perhaps through a read error. This sequence joins TRBV3-1 and TRBJ2-7; D remains unclear. There are 15 residues in the CDR3. Germline loops: CDR1 LGHDT, CDR2 YNNKEL (reference sequence). CDR3 DNA sequence: TGTGCCAGCAGCCAAAGGCCAGATAAATCCTACGGGCAGTACTTC. Its protein is CASSQRPDKSYGQYF.

Of note for this clonotype: It is likely a read error, because the conserved phenylalanine at the end of the CDR3 is missing. The rearrangement joins TRBV19 to TRBJ2-1; 10 bases line up with TRBD2. This CDR3 has 16 residues. The germline V gene has CDR1 LNHDA and CDR2 SQIVND (reference sequence). With 4 bases clipped from V and 10 bases from J, the junction kept 13 bases outside the gene matches. The CDR3 bases are TGTGCCAGTAGTAACTCGGGGCTAGCGGGAGCAGGCGAGCAGTTCTCC. Encoded protein: CASSNSGLAGAGEQFS.

Comment on this clonotype: With only one base between it and a far larger clone, this is likely a read error. J is TRBJ2-1 and V is TRBV6-5, with D perhaps matching TRBD2 (6 bases). Germline loops: CDR1 MNHEY, CDR2 SVGAGI. The CDR3 totals 14 residues. Trimming shortened V by 6 bases and J by 6 bases, and 15 bases separated the two germline ends. The CDR3 region is CASRGPVSGNEQFF. CDR3 DNA: TGTGCCAGCAGGGGACCGGTTAGCGGCAATGAGCAGTTCTTC.

This chain joins TRBV9 and TRBJ2-1, with D tentatively TRBD1 (5 bases). The CDR3 is 16 amino acids. V shed 3 bases and J shed 0 bases, with 13 bases lying between them. Germline values: CDR1 SGDLS, CDR2 YYNGEE. The CDR3 region is CASSEVPRGSYNEQFF. In DNA, the CDR3 is TGTGCCAGCAGCGAGGTCCCTAGGGGCTCCTACAATGAGCAGTTCTTC.

This clonotype occurred many times. The genes are TRBV12-3 or TRBV12-4 and TRBJ2-1; weak D call: TRBD2 (5 bases). The CDR3 spans 13 residues. The V and J ends lost 5 bases and 8 bases respectively, with 13 bases between them. As DNA, the CDR3 is TGTGCCAGCAGTCCGAGGACTGGATATGAGCAGTTCTTC. Its translation is CASSPRTGYEQFF.

Remarks on this clonotype: It may be a read error: a sequence one base away is much more abundant. The chain joins TRBV29-1 to TRBJ2-5; 11 bases line up with TRBD2. Germline-derived CDR1 and CDR2 are SQVTM and ANQGSEA. The CDR3 extends over 17 amino acids. CDR3 bases: TGCAGCGTTGAAGGGCTAGCGGGAGGCCCCAGAGGAGAGACCCAGCACTTC. Its protein product is CSVEGLAGGPRGETQHF.

This clonotype was recorded at least ten times. This sequence joins TRBV7-2 and TRBJ2-2; 14 nucleotides align to TRBD2. Losses at the gene ends were 2 bases for V and 0 bases for J; bases not matched to a gene: 2. The CDR3 is 18 residues long. Looked up from germline, CDR1 is SGHTA and CDR2 is FQGNSA. CDR3: CASSLRTSGRSNTGELFF. Written as DNA, the CDR3 is TGTGCCAGCAGCTTACGGACTAGCGGGAGGTCGAACACCGGGGAGCTGTTTTTT.